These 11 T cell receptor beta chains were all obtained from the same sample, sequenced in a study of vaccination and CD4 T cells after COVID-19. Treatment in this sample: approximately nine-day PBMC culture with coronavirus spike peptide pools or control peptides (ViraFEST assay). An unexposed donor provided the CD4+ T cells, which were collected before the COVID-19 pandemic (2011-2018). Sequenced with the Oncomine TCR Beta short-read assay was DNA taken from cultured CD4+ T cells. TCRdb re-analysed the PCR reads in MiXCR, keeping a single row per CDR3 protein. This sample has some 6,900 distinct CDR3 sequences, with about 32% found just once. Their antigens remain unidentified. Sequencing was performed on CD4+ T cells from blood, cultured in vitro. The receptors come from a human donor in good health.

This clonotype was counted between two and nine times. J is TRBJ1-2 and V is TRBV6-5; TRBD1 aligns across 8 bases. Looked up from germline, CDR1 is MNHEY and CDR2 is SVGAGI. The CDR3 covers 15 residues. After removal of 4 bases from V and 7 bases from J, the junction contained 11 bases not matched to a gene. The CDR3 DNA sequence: TGTGCCAGCAGTTCCCGGGACAGGCCAGGGGTTGGCTACACCTTC. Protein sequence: CASSSRDRPGVGYTF.

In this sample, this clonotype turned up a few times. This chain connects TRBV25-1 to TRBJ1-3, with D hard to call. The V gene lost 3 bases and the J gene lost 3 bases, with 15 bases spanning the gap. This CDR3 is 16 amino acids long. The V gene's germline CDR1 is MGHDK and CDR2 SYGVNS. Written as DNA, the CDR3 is TGTGCCAGCAGTGACGTAGGCGGCGTCCATGGAAACACCATATATTTT. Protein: CASSDVGGVHGNTIYF. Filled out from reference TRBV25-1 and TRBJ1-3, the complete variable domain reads EADIYQTPRYLVIGTGKKITLECSQTMGHDKMYWYQQDPGMELHLIHYSYGVNSTEKGDLSSESTVSRIRTEHFPLTLESARPSHTSQYLCASSDVGGVHGNTIYFGEGSWLTVV.

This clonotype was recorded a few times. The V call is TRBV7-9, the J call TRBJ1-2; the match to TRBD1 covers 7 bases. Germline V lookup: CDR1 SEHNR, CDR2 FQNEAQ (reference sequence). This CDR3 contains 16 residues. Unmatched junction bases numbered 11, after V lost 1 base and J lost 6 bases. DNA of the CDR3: TGTGCCAGCAGCTTAGGCGCCGACAGGGATGCGAATGGCTACACCTTC. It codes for CASSLGADRDANGYTF.

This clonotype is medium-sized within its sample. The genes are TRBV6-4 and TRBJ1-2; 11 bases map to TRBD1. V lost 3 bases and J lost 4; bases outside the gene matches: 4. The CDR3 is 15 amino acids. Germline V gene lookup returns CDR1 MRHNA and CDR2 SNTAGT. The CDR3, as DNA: TGTGCCAGCAGTGAGGCCGGGACAGGGGGCTATGGCTACACCTTC. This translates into CASSEAGTGGYGYTF.

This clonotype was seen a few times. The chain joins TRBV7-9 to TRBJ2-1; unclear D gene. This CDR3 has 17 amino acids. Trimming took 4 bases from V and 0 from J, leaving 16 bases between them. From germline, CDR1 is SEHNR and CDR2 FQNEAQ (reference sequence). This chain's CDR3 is CASSSDGSLSSYNEQFF. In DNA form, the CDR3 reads TGTGCCAGCAGCTCCGACGGCTCCCTTAGCTCCTACAATGAGCAGTTCTTC. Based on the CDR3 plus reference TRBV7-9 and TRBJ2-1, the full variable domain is DTGVSQNPRHKITKRGQNVTFRCDPISEHNRLYWYRQTLGQGPEFLTYFQNEAQLEKSRLLSDRFSAERPKGSFSTLEIQRTEQGDSAMYLCASSSDGSLSSYNEQFFGPGTRLTVL.

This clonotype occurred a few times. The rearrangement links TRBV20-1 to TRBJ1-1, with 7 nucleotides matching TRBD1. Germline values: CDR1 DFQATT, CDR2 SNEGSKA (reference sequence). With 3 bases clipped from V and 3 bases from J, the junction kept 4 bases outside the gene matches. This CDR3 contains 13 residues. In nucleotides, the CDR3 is TGCAGTGCTAGGGTAGACAGGGACACTGAAGCTTTCTTT. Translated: CSARVDRDTEAFF.

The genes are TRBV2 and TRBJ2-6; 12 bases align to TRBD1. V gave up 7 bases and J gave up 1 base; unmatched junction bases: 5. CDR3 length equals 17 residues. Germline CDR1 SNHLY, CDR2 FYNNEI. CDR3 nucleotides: TGTGCCAGCACTAGGGACAGGGGGCGTTCTGGGGCCAACGTCCTGACTTTC. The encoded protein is CASTRDRGRSGANVLTF. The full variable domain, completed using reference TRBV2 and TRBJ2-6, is EPEVTQTPSHQVTQMGQEVILRCVPISNHLYFYWYRQILGQKVEFLVSFYNNEISEKSEIFDDQFSVERPDGSNFTLKIRSTKLEDSAMYFCASTRDRGRSGANVLTFGAGSRLTVL.

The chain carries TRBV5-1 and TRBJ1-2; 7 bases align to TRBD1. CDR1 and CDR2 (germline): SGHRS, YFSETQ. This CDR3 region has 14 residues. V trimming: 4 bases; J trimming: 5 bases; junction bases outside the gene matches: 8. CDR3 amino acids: CASSPDIQGYGYTF. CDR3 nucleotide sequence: TGCGCCAGCAGCCCGGACATACAGGGGTATGGCTACACCTTC.

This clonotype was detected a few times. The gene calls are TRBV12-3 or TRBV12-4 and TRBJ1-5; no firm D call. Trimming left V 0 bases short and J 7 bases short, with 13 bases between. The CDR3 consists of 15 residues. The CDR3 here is CASSLALGNGQPQHF. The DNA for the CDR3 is TGTGCCAGCAGTTTAGCGCTTGGAAACGGACAGCCCCAGCATTTT.

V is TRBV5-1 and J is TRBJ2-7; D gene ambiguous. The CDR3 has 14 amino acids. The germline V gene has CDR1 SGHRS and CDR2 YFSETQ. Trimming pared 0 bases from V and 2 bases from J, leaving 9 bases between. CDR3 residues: CASSLALETYEQYF. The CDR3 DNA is TGCGCCAGCAGCTTGGCCCTAGAGACCTACGAGCAGTACTTC.

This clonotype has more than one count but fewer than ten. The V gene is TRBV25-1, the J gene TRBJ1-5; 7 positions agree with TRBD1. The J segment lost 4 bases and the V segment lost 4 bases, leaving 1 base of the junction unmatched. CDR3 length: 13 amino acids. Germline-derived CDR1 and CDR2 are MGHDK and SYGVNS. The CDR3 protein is CASSGTGNQPQHF. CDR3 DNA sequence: TGTGCCAGCAGTGGGACAGGTAATCAGCCCCAGCATTTT. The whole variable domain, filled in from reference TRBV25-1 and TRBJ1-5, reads EADIYQTPRYLVIGTGKKITLECSQTMGHDKMYWYQQDPGMELHLIHYSYGVNSTEKGDLSSESTVSRIRTEHFPLTLESARPSHTSQYLCASSGTGNQPQHFGDGTRLSIL.